The next 15 T cell receptor beta chains were all read from a single sample in a study of early T cells in non-severe SARS-CoV-2 infection. MiXCR was run by TCRdb on the 5' RACE reads, yielding one entry per CDR3 protein. The data hold roughly 70,000 distinct CDR3 sequences, with about 17% observed a single time. The source material was whole blood, sampled at baseline. The receptors stem from an adult who was a healthcare worker with PCR-confirmed SARS-CoV-2 infection or an uninfected control (not recorded which).

This clonotype was seen at least ten times. The gene calls are TRBV18 and TRBJ1-2; a possible D gene is TRBD1 (5 bases). The CDR3 contains 14 residues. Between the trimmed V and J ends, which lost 3 bases and 5 bases, there was a span of 13 bases. The germline CDR1 and CDR2 sequences are KGHSH and LQKENI. CDR3 nucleotide sequence: TGTGCCAGCTCACCGTCCGGGACCGAGTATGGCTACACCTTC. Translation: CASSPSGTEYGYTF.

This clonotype was seen a handful of times. J is TRBJ2-4 and V is TRBV5-6; possibly TRBD2 for D (5 bases). The V gene's germline CDR1 is SGHDT and CDR2 YYEEEE. V lost 4 bases, J lost 1 base, and 9 bases lay in between. The CDR3 has 14 residues. In nucleotides, the CDR3 is TGTGCCAGCAGCCCAACGGGGGCCAAAAACATTCAGTACTTC. Protein sequence: CASSPTGAKNIQYF.

This chain uses TRBV18 with TRBJ2-4; D is unclear. CDR1 KGHSH and CDR2 LQKENI come from the germline V gene. The CDR3 length is 18 residues. V dropped 2 bases and J dropped 0 bases, with 17 bases sitting between them. The CDR3 DNA sequence: TGTGCCAGCTCACCAGTCGGAGCACAGATAATAGCCAAAAACATTCAGTACTTC. Translating it yields CASSPVGAQIIAKNIQYF.

This clonotype was detected a few times. This sequence joins TRBV29-1 and TRBJ2-1; tentative D call: TRBD1 (5 bases). Trimming stripped 6 bases from V and 4 bases from J, with 13 bases between. CDR1 is SQVTM and CDR2 is ANQGSEA in the germline V gene. This CDR3 is built from 13 residues. CDR3 region: CSVELQGYNEQFF. CDR3 DNA: TGCAGCGTAGAGCTGCAGGGTTACAATGAGCAGTTCTTC.

This clonotype was detected a few times. The chain carries TRBV11-2 and TRBJ1-2; no clear D. Germline lookup yields CDR1 SGHAT and CDR2 FQNNGV. The CDR3 contains 18 residues. The V end was cut by 2 bases, the J end by 5 bases, with 24 bases between. CDR3 coding DNA: TGTGCCAGCAGCTTAACCACTCTGGCGTCTCGGCTAACATATGGCTACACCTTC. It specifies CASSLTTLASRLTYGYTF.

This clonotype was seen more than once but under ten times. The J gene is TRBJ1-4, the V gene TRBV5-6, with D maybe TRBD1 (6 bases). CDR3 size: 15 residues. V was clipped by 4 bases and J by 7 bases, with 17 bases between them. Germline assignment: CDR1 SGHDT and CDR2 YYEEEE. The CDR3 DNA is TGTGCCAGCAGCCCCCGAGTCGGGGGCGCTGAAAAACTGTTTTTT. Encoded protein: CASSPRVGGAEKLFF.

This clonotype was seen a handful of times. The chain uses TRBV6-2 or TRBV6-3 and TRBJ2-7; maybe TRBD1 (5 bases). Germline CDR1 and CDR2: MNHEY and SVGEGT. The CDR3 sequence is 15 residues long. Trimming pared 6 bases from V and 2 bases from J, leaving 17 bases between. CDR3 protein: CASSSTGDLTYEQYF. Here the CDR3 DNA reads TGTGCCAGCAGCTCCACAGGTGACCTCACCTACGAGCAGTACTTC.

The J gene is TRBJ2-7, the V gene TRBV6-1, with D perhaps TRBD1 or TRBD2 (7 bases each). The germline CDR1 and CDR2 sequences are MNHNS and SASEGT. V was cut by 2 bases and J by 9 bases, with 26 bases left in between. This CDR3 contains 17 residues. The CDR3 sequence: CASSETLTGQRGGWQYF. In nucleotides, the CDR3 is TGTGCCAGCAGTGAAACGCTGACAGGGCAGCGGGGAGGATGGCAGTACTTC.

The rearrangement uses TRBV12-3 or TRBV12-4 and TRBJ2-3; tentatively, D is TRBD1 or TRBD2 (5 bases each). The CDR3 consists of 13 residues. V shed 6 bases and J shed 2 bases, with 9 bases lying between them. The CDR3 sequence: CASSPGPTDTQYF. The DNA of the CDR3 is TGTGCCAGCAGCCCGGGACCCACAGATACGCAGTATTTT.

CDR3 region: CASSQESSYEQYF. The CDR3 region has the DNA TGTGCCAGCAGCCAAGAAAGCTCCTACGAGCAGTACTTC. The chain is built from TRBV3-1 and TRBJ2-7, with no clear D. V gave up 0 bases and J gave up 0 bases, with 3 bases separating them. The CDR3 has 13 amino acids. Germline V CDR1 and CDR2: LGHDT, YNNKEL (reference sequence).

This clonotype has at least ten counts. The chain carries TRBV7-6 and TRBJ2-2, with D possibly TRBD1 on 5 matching bases. V was shortened by 5 bases and J by 2 bases, with 15 bases between the two germline ends. Germline V gene lookup returns CDR1 SGHVS and CDR2 FNYEAQ. The CDR3 extends over 16 amino acids. CDR3 loop: CASSVGRGYNTGELFF. CDR3 DNA sequence: TGTGCCAGCAGCGTCGGTAGGGGCTACAACACCGGGGAGCTGTTTTTT.

This clonotype was counted only a few times. The chain recombines TRBV6-1 with TRBJ2-7; 11 bases are a match to TRBD1. V was pared by 6 bases and J by 1 base, with 2 bases of the junction left unmatched. This CDR3 comprises 14 residues. Germline V gene sequence: CDR1 MNHNS, CDR2 SASEGT. CDR3 sequence: CASRDRGRSYEQYF. In DNA form, the CDR3 reads TGTGCCAGCAGGGACAGGGGGCGTTCCTACGAGCAGTACTTC.

V usage is TRBV6-2 or TRBV6-3 and J usage is TRBJ1-5; 7 nucleotides match TRBD1. CDR3 length: 13 amino acids. Losses at the gene ends were 7 bases for V and 5 bases for J; bases not matched to a gene: 5. The V gene's germline CDR1 is MNHEY and CDR2 SVGEGT. The CDR3 nucleotides read TGTGCCAGCACAACAGGGGTGTATCAGCCCCAGCATTTT. This encodes CASTTGVYQPQHF.

In this sample, this clonotype turned up a few times. The chain uses TRBV7-2 and TRBJ1-5; 7 bases are a match to TRBD1. Per germline, CDR1 SGHTA and CDR2 FQGNSA. There are 15 residues in the CDR3. V shed 1 base and J 12 bases; nucleotides not matched to a gene: 12. CDR3 residues: CASSLDRGSVSGQHF. CDR3 DNA sequence: TGTGCCAGCAGCTTAGACAGGGGTTCAGTATCAGGCCAGCATTTT.

The sample holds a few counts of this clonotype. The chain has TRBV6-5 and TRBJ2-1; D gene ambiguous. V was cut by 0 bases and J by 4 bases, with 4 bases left in between. This CDR3 is built from 13 residues. The germline V gene encodes CDR1 MNHEY and CDR2 SVGAGI. The CDR3 is CASSYSKYNEQFF. The CDR3 DNA reads as TGTGCCAGCAGTTACTCAAAGTACAATGAGCAGTTCTTC.